Within the sample, the clone carrying this T cell receptor (beta chain) is medium-sized. This entry belongs to a study of human T cells and chemical hapten exposure. Overall study: Diphenylcyclopropenone was administered weekly to the scalp of patients throughout the approximately 25-week study.

Trimming took off 1 base at V and 0 bases at J, with 9 bases between the two ends. Germline V gene data show CDR1 as LGHDT and CDR2 as YNNKEL (reference sequence). The CDR3 spans 15 residues. The time point here: pre-sensitization, week 0. The treatment denotes: therapeutic diphenylcyclopropenone sensitization with weekly scalp DPC. Those who donated were patients with alopecia, 18 to 70 years of age, and suitable for DPC. TCRdb processed the RACE reads anew with MiXCR; each CDR3 protein has one entry. The sample lists about 120,000 distinct CDR3 sequences; roughly 12% were seen once. The source material was whole blood, sampled in connection with sensitization to the hapten diphenylcyclopropenone (DPC). V and J are TRBV3-1 and TRBJ2-5, with D tentatively TRBD2 (6 bases). The source is a woman aged 18-35 years with alopecia areata. Some clones in this sample may be carry-over from other donors' samples. CDR3 amino acids: CASSQGTGDQETQYF. The DNA for the CDR3 is TGTGCCAGCAGCCAAGGGACGGGGGACCAAGAGACCCAGTACTTC.